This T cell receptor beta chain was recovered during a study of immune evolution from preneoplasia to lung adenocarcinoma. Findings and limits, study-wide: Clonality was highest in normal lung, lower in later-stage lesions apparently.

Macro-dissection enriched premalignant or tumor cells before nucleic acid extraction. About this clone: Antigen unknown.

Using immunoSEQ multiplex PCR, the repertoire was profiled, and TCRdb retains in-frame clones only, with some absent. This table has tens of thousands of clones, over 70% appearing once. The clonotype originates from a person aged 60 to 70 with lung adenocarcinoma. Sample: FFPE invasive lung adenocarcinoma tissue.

CDR3 protein: CASSPQSENQPQHF. In nucleotides, the CDR3 is TGTGCCAGCAGCCCCCAATCGGAGAATCAGCCCCAGCATTTT. J is TRBJ1-5 and V is TRBV4-2; D is unclear. Germline loops: CDR1 LGHNA, CDR2 YNFKEQ. V shed 4 bases and J shed 4 bases, with 11 bases lying between them. The CDR3 loop spans 14 amino acids.